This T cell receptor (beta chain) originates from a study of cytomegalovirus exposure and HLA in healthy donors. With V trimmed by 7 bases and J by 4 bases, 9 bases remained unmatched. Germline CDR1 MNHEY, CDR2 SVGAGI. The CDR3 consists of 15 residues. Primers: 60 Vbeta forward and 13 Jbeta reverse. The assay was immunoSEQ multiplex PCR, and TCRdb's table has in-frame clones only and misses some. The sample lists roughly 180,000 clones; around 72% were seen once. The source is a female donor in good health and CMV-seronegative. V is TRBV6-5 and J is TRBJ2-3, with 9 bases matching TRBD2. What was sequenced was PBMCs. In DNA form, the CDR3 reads TGTGCCAGCACCGGGGGGGCGGGAGGGTCAGATACGCAGTATTTT. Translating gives CASTGGAGGSDTQYF.